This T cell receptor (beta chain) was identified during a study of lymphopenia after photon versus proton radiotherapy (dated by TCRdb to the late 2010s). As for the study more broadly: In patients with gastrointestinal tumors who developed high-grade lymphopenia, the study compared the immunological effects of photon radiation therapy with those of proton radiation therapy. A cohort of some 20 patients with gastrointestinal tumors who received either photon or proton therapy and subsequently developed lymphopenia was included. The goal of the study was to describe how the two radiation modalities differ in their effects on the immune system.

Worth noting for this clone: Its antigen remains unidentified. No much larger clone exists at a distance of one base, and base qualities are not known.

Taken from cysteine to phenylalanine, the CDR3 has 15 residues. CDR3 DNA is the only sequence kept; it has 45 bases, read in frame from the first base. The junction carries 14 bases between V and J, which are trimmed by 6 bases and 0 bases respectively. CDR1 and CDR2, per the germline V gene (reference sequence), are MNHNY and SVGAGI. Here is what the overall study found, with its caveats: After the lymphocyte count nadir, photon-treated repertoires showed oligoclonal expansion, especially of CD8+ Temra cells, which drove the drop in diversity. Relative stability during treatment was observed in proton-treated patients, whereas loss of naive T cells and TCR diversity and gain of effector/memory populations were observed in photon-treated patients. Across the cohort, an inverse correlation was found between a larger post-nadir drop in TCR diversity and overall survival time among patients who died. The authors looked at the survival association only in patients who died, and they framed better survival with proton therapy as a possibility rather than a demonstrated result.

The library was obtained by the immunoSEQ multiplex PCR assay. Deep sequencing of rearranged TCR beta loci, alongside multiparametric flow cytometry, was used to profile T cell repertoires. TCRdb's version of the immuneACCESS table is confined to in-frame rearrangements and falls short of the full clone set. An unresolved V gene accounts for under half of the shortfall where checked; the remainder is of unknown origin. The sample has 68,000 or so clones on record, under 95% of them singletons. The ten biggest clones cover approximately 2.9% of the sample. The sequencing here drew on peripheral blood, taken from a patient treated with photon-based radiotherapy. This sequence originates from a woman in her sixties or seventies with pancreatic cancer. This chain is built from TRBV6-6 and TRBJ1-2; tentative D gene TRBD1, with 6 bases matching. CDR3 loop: CASRLGAASNYGYTF. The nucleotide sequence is TGTGCCAGCAGGTTGGGGGCCGCTTCTAACTATGGCTACACCTTC.